A single sample gave rise to the 31 T cell receptor beta chains below, sequenced in a study of tumor and adjacent non-tumor tissue in lung cancer. The template was RNA from unsorted bulk tissue. The library came from three nested PCR rounds adapted from ARM-PCR protocols. MiXCR was run by TCRdb on the multiplex PCR reads, yielding one entry per CDR3 protein. Seen here are 200,000 or so distinct CDR3 sequences, around 70% observed once, and the top ten hold 25%. Input material: lung tumor tissue. The source of these receptors is a man between 60 and 75 years old with non-small cell lung cancer.

With respect to this clonotype: One end of the junction fails to match germline, which may point to a read error. The chain employs TRBV11-2 and TRBJ1-3; D unclear. The CDR3 runs 17 residues. The germline gives CDR1 SGHAT, CDR2 FQNNGV. CDR3 loop: CASSLGSLPRSVNTIYF. CDR3 in DNA: TGTGCCAGTAGCTTAGGTTCCCTACCGCGCTCTGTAAACACCATATATTTT.

This clonotype showed up just once. Mismatch with germline at one junction end may stem from a read error. V and J are TRBV4-2 and TRBJ1-1; TRBD1 might be the D (6 bases). Per the germline V gene, CDR1 is LGHNA and CDR2 is YNFKEQ. The CDR3 sequence is 18 residues long. The CDR3 reads CATSQNTPTRGARTEAFF. As DNA, the CDR3 is TGCGCCACCAGCCAAAATACCCCCACACGGGGGGCTAGGACTGAAGCTTTCTTT.

The chain links TRBV20-1 to TRBJ2-5; perhaps TRBD2 as D (6 bases). V lost 5 bases and J lost 4, with 14 bases in between. This CDR3 region has 13 residues. Germline V gives CDR1 DFQATT, CDR2 SNEGSKA (reference sequence). The CDR3 protein is CSAHLLAGETQYF. As DNA, the CDR3 is TGCAGTGCTCACTTACTAGCTGGAGAGACCCAGTACTTC.

There are a few counts of this clonotype. A much bigger clone sits one base away, suggesting this may be a read error. The chain combines TRBV12-3 or TRBV12-4 with TRBJ1-4, with no clear D. V lost 10 bases and J lost 4, with 13 bases in between. This CDR3 is built from 13 residues. The CDR3 region has the DNA TGTGCCAACAGCCCCGCAAGTAATGAAAAACTGTTTTTT. This codes for CANSPASNEKLFF.

This clonotype was picked up a small number of times. The chain combines TRBV6-2 or TRBV6-3 with TRBJ2-7, with D hard to call. This CDR3 spans 11 amino acids. The ends were cut back, 2 bases at V and 3 bases at J, with 2 bases in the middle. CDR1 is MNHEY and CDR2 is SVGEGT in the germline V gene. The CDR3 DNA reads as TGTGCCAGCAGTTACCTCTACGAGCAGTACTTC. This sequence encodes CASSYLYEQYF.

About this clonotype itself: A much more abundant neighbour one base away suggests this may be a read error. V usage is TRBV20-1 and J usage is TRBJ2-3; no reliable D call. V dropped 4 bases and J dropped 6 bases, with 8 bases sitting between them. The CDR3 has 11 amino acids. Germline CDR1 is DFQATT and CDR2 is SNEGSKA (reference sequence). This CDR3 is CSAKSADTQYF. The DNA of the CDR3 is TGCAGTGCTAAGAGCGCGGATACGCAGTATTTT.

The table lists this clonotype with many counts. This rearrangement joins TRBV20-1 to TRBJ1-4, with a tentative D call TRBD1 (6 bases). Trimming took 4 bases from V and 10 from J, leaving 13 bases between them. The V gene's germline CDR1 is DFQATT and CDR2 SNEGSKA (reference sequence). CDR3 length: 12 residues. CDR3 sequence reads: CSATSQGRKLFF. The DNA for the CDR3 is TGCAGTGCTACATCGCAGGGGAGAAAACTGTTTTTT.

The chain carries TRBV12-3 or TRBV12-4 and TRBJ2-2; TRBD2 is a possible D gene (6 bases). V lost 7 bases and J 6 bases, leaving 15 bases between the germline ends. The CDR3 spans 14 residues. DNA for the CDR3: TGTGCCAGCACTCCTCTATGGGAGGCCGGGGAGCTGTTTTTT. Amino acid sequence: CASTPLWEAGELFF.

This clonotype was seen more than once but under ten times. A clone one base away is much larger, so this may be a read error. The chain recombines TRBV6-2 or TRBV6-3 with TRBJ1-2; D is possibly TRBD1 (6 bases). The V end lost 8 bases, the J end lost 7 bases, and 17 bases lay between the germline ends. Germline V gene lookup returns CDR1 MNHEY and CDR2 SVGEGT. The CDR3 covers 13 residues. The CDR3 spells CASCFGQSPGYTF. Written as DNA, the CDR3 is TGTGCCAGCTGTTTTGGACAGTCTCCTGGCTACACCTTC.

On this clonotype: The final CDR3 position lacks the conserved phenylalanine or tryptophan, pointing to a likely read error. This sequence joins TRBV4-2 and TRBJ2-7; D uncertain. The V gene's germline CDR1 is LGHNA and CDR2 YNFKEQ. The CDR3 has 15 amino acids. CDR3 nucleotide sequence: TGTGCAAGAAGCCAAGATTTAGGAGATCTGGGGGAGCAGTACTTA. It specifies CARSQDLGDLGEQYL.

About this clonotype: Germline is not matched at one junction end, which may reflect a read error. This chain uses TRBV11-1 with TRBJ2-1, with TRBD2 as a possible D gene (7 bases). Germline-derived CDR1 and CDR2 are SGHAT and FQDESV (reference sequence). The CDR3 has 15 amino acids. CDR3 nucleotide sequence: TGTGCCAGCAGCTTACGGGGGGCGTCCTATAATGAGCAGTTCTTC. Residues: CASSLRGASYNEQFF.

A word on this clonotype: Just one base apart from a much larger clone, this may be a read error. The J gene is TRBJ2-1, the V gene TRBV20-1; a weak D match, TRBD1 (6 bases). There are 15 residues in the CDR3. From germline, CDR1 is DFQATT and CDR2 SNEGSKA (reference sequence). CDR3 coding DNA: TGCAGTAGAAACAGGGTGGGGAGCTCCTACAGTGAGCAGTTCTTC. It encodes CSRNRVGSSYSEQFF.

With respect to this clonotype: The junction and the germline gene differ at one end; a read error may be behind it. The V gene is TRBV20-1, the J gene TRBJ1-2, with D uncertain. The germline gives CDR1 DFQATT, CDR2 SNEGSKA (reference sequence). This CDR3 comprises 14 residues. This CDR3 reads CNARGRTSNYGYTF. In DNA form, the CDR3 reads TGCAATGCTAGAGGCAGGACTTCTAACTATGGCTACACCTTC.

A note on this clonotype: A much more abundant neighbour one base away suggests this may be a read error. The chain links TRBV20-1 to TRBJ2-7; D is unclear. V was trimmed by 3 bases and J by 4 bases, leaving 7 bases between them. The CDR3 is 11 residues long. The germline gives CDR1 DFQATT, CDR2 SNEGSKA (reference sequence). CDR3: CSASLPYEQYF. In DNA, the CDR3 is TGCAGTGCTAGCTTACCTTACGAGCAGTACTTC.

Judged by abundance, this clonotype is medium-sized (0.01 to 0.1%). The V and J genes are TRBV20-1 and TRBJ2-7; no reliable D call. The CDR3 sequence is 13 residues long. Germline V CDR1 and CDR2: DFQATT, SNEGSKA (reference sequence). V lost 3 bases and J lost 5, with 14 bases in between. In DNA form, the CDR3 reads TGCAGTGCTAGTCTCCTCCCCGACCACGAGCAGTACTTC. The encoded protein is CSASLLPDHEQYF.

Points on this clonotype: One end of the junction is discordant with germline, which a read error may explain. The V call is TRBV20-1, the J call TRBJ2-4, with 7 bases identical to TRBD1. The V gene's germline CDR1 is DFQATT and CDR2 SNEGSKA (reference sequence). CDR3 length: 15 residues. In DNA form, the CDR3 reads TGCAGTGCTCCTGACAGGGCGTTTGCCAATAACATTCAGTACTTC. It specifies CSAPDRAFANNIQYF.

This clonotype was counted at least ten times. The rearrangement uses TRBV11-3 and TRBJ2-1; 9 bases agree with TRBD1. Unmatched junction bases numbered 9, after V lost 6 bases and J lost 3 bases. The CDR3 contains 16 residues. CDR1 is SGHNT, CDR2 YENEEA, per germline. As DNA, the CDR3 is TGTGCCAGCAGGGGACAGGGTGACGGGGGCTACAATGAGCAGTTCTTC. Encoded protein: CASRGQGDGGYNEQFF.

The chain carries TRBV12-3 or TRBV12-4 and TRBJ1-1; no definite D call. The CDR3 spans 14 residues. Trimming removed 6 bases at V and 0 bases at J, with 11 bases between. The CDR3 DNA sequence: TGTGCCAGCAGAATTGACCCGCTGAACACTGAAGCTTTCTTT. Protein product: CASRIDPLNTEAFF.

This clonotype was recorded at least ten times. The gene calls are TRBV12-3 or TRBV12-4 and TRBJ1-6; a weak D match, TRBD1 (5 bases). This CDR3 has 14 residues. V dropped 10 bases and J dropped 7 bases, with 17 bases sitting between them. The CDR3 coding sequence is TGTGCCACCCGGGAGGGGTTGGAGAATTCACCCCTCCACTTT. Protein product: CATREGLENSPLHF.

A word on this clonotype: A single base separates this from a much larger clone, so it may be a read error. V gene TRBV20-1 combines with J gene TRBJ1-4; D is unclear. Germline V lookup: CDR1 DFQATT, CDR2 SNEGSKA (reference sequence). CDR3 length equals 11 residues. Trimming removed 6 bases at V and 6 bases at J, with 8 bases between. The CDR3 here is CSAQTDEKLFF. The DNA of the CDR3 is TGCAGTGCCCAGACGGATGAAAAACTGTTTTTT.

On this clonotype: A read error may explain this, as a much larger clone is one base away. The chain recombines TRBV20-1 with TRBJ2-2; 9 bases map to TRBD2. CDR1 and CDR2 (germline): DFQATT, SNEGSKA (reference sequence). The CDR3 is 13 amino acids. The CDR3 region is CSSSGTSTGELFF. The DNA of the CDR3 is TGCAGTTCTAGCGGGACCTCCACCGGGGAGCTGTTTTTT.

This clonotype was seen repeatedly, ten times or more. The chain couples TRBV20-1 to TRBJ2-7; D is uncertain. The CDR3 is 13 residues long. Germline lookup yields CDR1 DFQATT and CDR2 SNEGSKA (reference sequence). Trimming cost V 1 base and J 7 bases, with 14 bases left between them. The CDR3 DNA follows: TGCAGTGCTAGAGCAACTCGATCGAGGGAGCAGTACTTC. This codes for CSARATRSREQYF.

In the case of this clonotype: Since a much larger clone is just one base distant, this may be a read error. The chain couples TRBV6-1 to TRBJ2-1, with 7 bases that match TRBD2. CDR3 length: 15 amino acids. Trimming took 4 bases from V and 7 from J; bases not matched to a gene: 10. The germline V gene encodes CDR1 MNHNS and CDR2 SASEGT. CDR3 loop: CASSGGTNGSNEQFF. The CDR3 DNA reads TGTGCCAGCAGTGGAGGGACTAACGGGAGTAATGAGCAGTTCTTC.

The chain links TRBV11-3 to TRBJ2-1; TRBD2 aligns across 10 bases. CDR3 length: 19 amino acids. Germline CDR1 reads SGHNT; CDR2 reads YENEEA. V trimming: 1 base; J trimming: 0 bases; junction bases outside the gene matches: 9. For the CDR3, the DNA is TGTGCCAGCAGCTTAGGGCTAGCGGGGGTCATCTTCTCCTACAATGAGCAGTTCTTC. Translating gives CASSLGLAGVIFSYNEQFF.

Turning to this clonotype: This is likely a read error, given that the CDR3 carries no conserved phenylalanine or tryptophan at its end. The chain joins TRBV4-1 to TRBJ2-7, with a tentative D call TRBD2 (5 bases). The germline V gene encodes CDR1 MGHRA and CDR2 YSYEKL. V shed 6 bases and J shed 5 bases, with 20 bases lying between them. The CDR3 totals 15 residues. The chain's CDR3 is CASSPSPGSTHEQYL. In nucleotides, the CDR3 is TGCGCCAGCAGTCCGTCCCCGGGGTCTACTCACGAGCAGTACCTC.

Regarding this clonotype: A read error may produce the germline difference seen at one junction end. The chain is built from TRBV4-3 and TRBJ2-7; TRBD2 is a possible D gene (6 bases). Germline V gene data show CDR1 as LGHNA and CDR2 as YSLEER. The CDR3 length is 15 residues. For the CDR3, the DNA is TGCGCCAGCAACCAAGATCTCCAGTTGAGCGGGCATCAGTACTTC. Its protein is CASNQDLQLSGHQYF.

The rearrangement joins TRBV10-3 to TRBJ1-2, with 9 positions matching TRBD1. The germline V gene has CDR1 ENHRY and CDR2 SYGVKD. This CDR3 spans 11 amino acids. With 10 bases clipped from V and 7 bases from J, the junction kept 4 bases outside the gene matches. CDR3 amino acids: CATPTGGGYTF. In nucleotides, the CDR3 is TGTGCCACCCCGACAGGGGGTGGCTACACCTTC.

CDR3 sequence: CSVDRQGVFLNYGYTF. In nucleotides, the CDR3 is TGCAGCGTTGATCGGCAGGGGGTGTTCCTTAACTATGGCTACACCTTC. This chain uses TRBV29-1 with TRBJ1-2, with 7 positions matching TRBD1. The CDR3 runs to 16 residues. V lost 3 bases and J lost 1; bases outside the gene matches: 11. Germline V gene lookup returns CDR1 SQVTM and CDR2 ANQGSEA.

This clonotype has a count of ten or more. The chain has TRBV6-2 or TRBV6-3 and TRBJ2-1, with 9 bases lining up with TRBD2. Germline V gene lookup returns CDR1 MNHEY and CDR2 SVGEGT. This CDR3 has 15 residues. With 4 bases clipped from V and 3 bases from J, the junction kept 4 bases outside the gene matches. The CDR3 region has the DNA TGTGCCAGCAGTTCTAGCGGGAAGGTCTACAATGAGCAGTTCTTC. It translates to CASSSSGKVYNEQFF.

The genes are TRBV20-1 and TRBJ2-1, with TRBD1 matching over 7 bases. This CDR3 region has 13 residues. CDR1 is DFQATT and CDR2 is SNEGSKA in the germline V gene (reference sequence). V was clipped by 1 base and J by 7 bases; unmatched bases: 4. Here the CDR3 reads CSARVLTGNEQFF. DNA for the CDR3: TGCAGTGCTAGAGTCCTGACAGGGAATGAGCAGTTCTTC.

Comments on this clonotype: This is likely a read error, given that the CDR3 carries no conserved phenylalanine or tryptophan at its end. V gene TRBV11-2 combines with J gene TRBJ2-3; D could derive from TRBD1 or TRBD2 (6 bases each). Trimming took 5 bases from V and 5 from J, leaving 23 bases between them. Germline V gives CDR1 SGHAT, CDR2 FQNNGV. The CDR3 spans 17 residues. The CDR3 coding sequence is TGTGCCAGCAGCGGGGGGCCTTCATGGGGGGTCCGAGATACGCAGTATTAT. Its translation: CASSGGPSWGVRDTQYY.